The entry that follows covers one TCR beta chain sequence. Its specificity is not known. The CDR3 contains 14 residues. Trimming removed 4 bases from V and 14 bases from J; junction bases left unmatched: 14. The germline V gene has CDR1 MNHEY and CDR2 SVGAGI. The data originate from a study of identical twins. Findings of the study overall: It was cross-sectional statistical analysis, not following the same donors, that the conclusions relied on.

TCRdb re-derived calls from the 5' RACE reads in MiXCR, one entry per CDR3 protein. Here the sample spans 400,000 to 500,000 distinct CDR3 sequences, 18% being singletons. The rearrangement joins TRBV6-5 to TRBJ2-4; 7 bases map to TRBD1. The specimen sequenced was naive T cells sorted from blood. This TCR was sampled from a man in his fifties in good health. CDR3 protein: CASSSPGTEAFKYF. DNA of the CDR3: TGTGCCAGCAGTTCTCCGGGGACAGAAGCATTCAAGTACTTC.